This TCR beta chain was recovered during a study of shared T cell receptors in the human thymus. This table comes from immunoSEQ multiplex PCR, and its TCRdb copy is limited to in-frame clones, with some not included. The sample comprises roughly 560,000 clones, 70% to 80% of which are singletons, and roughly 0.013% rests with the top ten. Germline assignment: CDR1 SGHRS and CDR2 YFSETQ. The CDR3 spans 15 residues. This clone was seen a single time. Germline and junction disagree at one end, which may indicate a read error. Other DNA sequences in the sample encode the same CDR3. This sample also belongs to another study, concerning human thymus T cells. That source notes: Corrective heart surgery yielded resections, and these provided the thymus tissue.

The genes are TRBV5-1 and TRBJ1-2, with 7 bases that match TRBD1. The sample taken for sequencing was thymocytes. The sequence was collected from a boy in the first two years of life with a congenital heart defect. CDR3 sequence (DNA): TGCGCCAGCAGCTTGGCGAGGACAGGCAAATATGGCTACACCTTT. This sequence encodes CASSLARTGKYGYTF.